The TCR beta chain under discussion was sequenced for a study of blood T cells in healthy people across ages. The CDR3 has 13 residues. V was trimmed by 4 bases and J by 2 bases, leaving 8 bases between them. Germline CDR1 reads WNHNN; CDR2 reads SYGVQD (reference sequence). In this sample, this clonotype turned up many times. PCR was performed a second time for about 7 to 12 cycles using a sample-barcoded 5' primer and a J-beta primer mix. TCRdb called the 5' RACE reads again in MiXCR, with one record for every CDR3 protein. The data show about a million distinct CDR3 sequences, roughly 47% seen once.

The chain has TRBV10-1 and TRBJ1-2; D unclear. This clonotype originated in a woman aged 55-69 years in good health. Source material: blood. CDR3 protein: CASSAWGNYGYTF. In DNA form, the CDR3 reads TGCGCCAGCAGTGCGTGGGGAAACTATGGCTACACCTTC.